This is a list of T cell receptor beta chains from one sample in a study of control samples from healthy donors and cancer patients. Using immunoSEQ multiplex PCR, the repertoire was profiled, and TCRdb retains in-frame clones only, with some absent. The repertoire includes some 82,000 clones, about 79% of them detected once, and roughly 10% sits in the top ten. The sequenced sample was PBMCs. These receptors originate from a man aged 60-69 years with head and neck cancer. Each CDR3 is given with its conserved first and last residue. Fields, in order: D gene, V gene, J gene, CDR3 DNA, CDR3 protein. D genes are given only for firm matches.

D gene: TRBD2; V gene: TRBV30; J gene: TRBJ2-3; CDR3 DNA: TGTGCCTGGAGTGCAAAGACCCTAGCGGGAGGGGGTTTTGGTAGCGATACGCAGTATTTT; CDR3 protein: CAWSAKTLAGGGFGSDTQYF
D gene: -; V gene: TRBV7-2; J gene: TRBJ1-2; CDR3 DNA: TGTGCCAGCAGCTTGACAGCTTACTATGGCTACACCTTC; CDR3 protein: CASSLTAYYGYTF
D gene: -; V gene: TRBV28; J gene: TRBJ2-3; CDR3 DNA: TGTGCCAGCGGCGTCCACCCAGATACGCAGTATTTT; CDR3 protein: CASGVHPDTQYF
D gene: -; V gene: TRBV19; J gene: TRBJ2-7; CDR3 DNA: TGTGCCAGTAGCGGCTCCAACGAGCAGTACTTC; CDR3 protein: CASSGSNEQYF
D gene: -; V gene: TRBV9; J gene: TRBJ2-3; CDR3 DNA: TGTGCCAGCAGCGGCAGTACTTCGACAGATACGCAGTATTTT; CDR3 protein: CASSGSTSTDTQYF
D gene: TRBD2; V gene: TRBV14; J gene: TRBJ2-2; CDR3 DNA: TGTGCCAGCAGCAGAAGCGGGAGTAATCCCGGGGAGCTGTTTTTT; CDR3 protein: CASSRSGSNPGELFF
D gene: -; V gene: TRBV5-1; J gene: TRBJ2-7; CDR3 DNA: TGCGCCAGCAGCCCCCAGGTTCCGACCTACGAGCAGTACTTC; CDR3 protein: CASSPQVPTYEQYF
D gene: -; V gene: TRBV29-1; J gene: TRBJ1-6; CDR3 DNA: TGCAGCGTCCGAGACAGAAGGGGTTCACCCCTCCACTTT; CDR3 protein: CSVRDRRGSPLHF
D gene: -; V gene: TRBV5-5; J gene: TRBJ2-1; CDR3 DNA: TGTGCCAGCAGCGTGTTGAATACGAATGAGCAGTTCTTC; CDR3 protein: CASSVLNTNEQFF
D gene: -; V gene: TRBV11-2; J gene: TRBJ1-2; CDR3 DNA: TGTGCCAGCAGTCCACCCTCCGCAGGGGATGGCTACACCTTC; CDR3 protein: CASSPPSAGDGYTF
D gene: -; V gene: TRBV5-1; J gene: TRBJ1-6; CDR3 DNA: TGCGCCAGCAGCCAGACGGCGGATTCACCCCTCCACTTT; CDR3 protein: CASSQTADSPLHF
D gene: -; V gene: TRBV19; J gene: TRBJ1-5; CDR3 DNA: TGTGCCAGTATCCCGAGAGTGGGGGGCGGTCAGCCCCAGCATTTT; CDR3 protein: CASIPRVGGGQPQHF
D gene: -; V gene: TRBV19; J gene: TRBJ2-2; CDR3 DNA: TGTGCCAGTTACGTGGCGAACACCGGGGAGCTGTTTTTT; CDR3 protein: CASYVANTGELFF